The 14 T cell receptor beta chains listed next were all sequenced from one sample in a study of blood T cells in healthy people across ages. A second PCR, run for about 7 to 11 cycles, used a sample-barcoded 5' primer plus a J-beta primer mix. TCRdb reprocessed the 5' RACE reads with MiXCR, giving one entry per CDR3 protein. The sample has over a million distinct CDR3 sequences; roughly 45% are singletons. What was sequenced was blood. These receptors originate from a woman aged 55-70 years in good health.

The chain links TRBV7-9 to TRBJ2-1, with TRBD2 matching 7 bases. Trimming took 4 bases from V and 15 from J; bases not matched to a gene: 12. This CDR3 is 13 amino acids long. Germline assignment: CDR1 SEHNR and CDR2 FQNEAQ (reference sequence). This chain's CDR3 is CASSSGYFTSVFF. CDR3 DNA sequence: TGTGCCAGCAGCTCCGGATACTTTACTAGCGTGTTCTTC.

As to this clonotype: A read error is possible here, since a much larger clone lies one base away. CDR3 in DNA: TGTGCCAGCAGAACTAGTAATACAGGGAGGCAGTTCTTC. Translating it yields CASRTSNTGRQFF. This chain connects TRBV27 to TRBJ2-1; a possible D gene is TRBD1 (6 bases). The CDR3 contains 13 residues. The V and J ends lost 6 bases and 12 bases respectively, with 18 bases between them. Germline assignment: CDR1 MNHEY and CDR2 SMNVEV (reference sequence).

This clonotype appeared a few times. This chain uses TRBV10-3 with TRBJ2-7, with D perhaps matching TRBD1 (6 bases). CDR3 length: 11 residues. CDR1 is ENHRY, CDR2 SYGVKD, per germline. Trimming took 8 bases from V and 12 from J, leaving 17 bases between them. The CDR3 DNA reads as TGTGCCATCGGCAACCGGGACACCGGGTACTTC. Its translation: CAIGNRDTGYF.

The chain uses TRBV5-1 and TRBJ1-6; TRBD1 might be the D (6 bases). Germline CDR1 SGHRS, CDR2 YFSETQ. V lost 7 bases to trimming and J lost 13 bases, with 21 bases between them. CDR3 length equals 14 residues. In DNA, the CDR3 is TGCGCCAGCGGAATCCGGGACACCTTGGCGCCCCTCCACTTT. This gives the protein CASGIRDTLAPLHF.

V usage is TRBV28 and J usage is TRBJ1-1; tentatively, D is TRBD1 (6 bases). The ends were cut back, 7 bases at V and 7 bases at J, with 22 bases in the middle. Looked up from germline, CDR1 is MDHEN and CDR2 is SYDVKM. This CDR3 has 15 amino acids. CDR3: CASTPRGIGTNEAFF. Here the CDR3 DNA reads TGTGCCAGCACTCCCCGAGGGATAGGGACAAATGAAGCTTTCTTT.

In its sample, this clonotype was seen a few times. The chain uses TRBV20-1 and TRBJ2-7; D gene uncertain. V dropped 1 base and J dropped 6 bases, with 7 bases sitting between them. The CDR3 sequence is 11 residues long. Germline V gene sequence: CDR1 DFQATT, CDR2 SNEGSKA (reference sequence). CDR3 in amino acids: CSARARSEQYF. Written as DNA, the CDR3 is TGCAGTGCTAGAGCTCGGTCCGAGCAGTACTTC.

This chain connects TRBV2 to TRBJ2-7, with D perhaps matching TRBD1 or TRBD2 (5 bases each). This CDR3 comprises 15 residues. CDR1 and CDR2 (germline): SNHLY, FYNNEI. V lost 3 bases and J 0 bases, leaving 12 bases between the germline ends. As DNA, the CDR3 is TGTGCCAGCAGTGAGTTCGGGACGTACTCCTACGAGCAGTACTTC. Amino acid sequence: CASSEFGTYSYEQYF.

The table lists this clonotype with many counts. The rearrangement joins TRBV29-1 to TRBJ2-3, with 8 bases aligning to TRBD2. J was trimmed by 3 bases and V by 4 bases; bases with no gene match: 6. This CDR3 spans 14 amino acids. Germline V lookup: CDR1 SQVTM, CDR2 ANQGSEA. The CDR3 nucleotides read TGCAGCGTTGGCGTCAGCGGGAGAACAGATACGCAGTATTTT. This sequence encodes CSVGVSGRTDTQYF.

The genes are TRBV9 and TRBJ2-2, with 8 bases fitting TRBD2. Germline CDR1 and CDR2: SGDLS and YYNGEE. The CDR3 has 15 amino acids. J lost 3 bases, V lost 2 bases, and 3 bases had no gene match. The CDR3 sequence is CASSVSGVYTGELFF. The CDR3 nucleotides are TGTGCCAGCAGCGTTAGCGGGGTCTACACCGGGGAGCTGTTTTTT.

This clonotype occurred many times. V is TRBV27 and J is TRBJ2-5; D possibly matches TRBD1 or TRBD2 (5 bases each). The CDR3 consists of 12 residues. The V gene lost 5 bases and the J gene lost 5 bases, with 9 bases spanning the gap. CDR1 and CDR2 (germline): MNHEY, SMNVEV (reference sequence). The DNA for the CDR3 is TGTGCCAGCAGTGGGGACGGGGAGACCCAGTACTTC. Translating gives CASSGDGETQYF.

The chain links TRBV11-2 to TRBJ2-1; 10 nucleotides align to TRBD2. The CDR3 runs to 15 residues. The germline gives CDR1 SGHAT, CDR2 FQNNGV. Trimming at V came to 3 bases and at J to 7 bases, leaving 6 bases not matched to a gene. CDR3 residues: CASSFSGGPTNEQFF. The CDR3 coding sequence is TGTGCCAGCAGCTTTAGCGGGGGGCCTACTAATGAGCAGTTCTTC.

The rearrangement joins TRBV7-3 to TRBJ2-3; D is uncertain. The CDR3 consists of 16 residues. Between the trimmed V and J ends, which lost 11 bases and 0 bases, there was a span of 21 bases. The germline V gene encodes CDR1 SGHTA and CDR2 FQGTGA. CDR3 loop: CAGGFSPSPSTDTQYF. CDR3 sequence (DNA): TGTGCCGGCGGATTCTCCCCTAGTCCTAGCACAGATACGCAGTATTTT. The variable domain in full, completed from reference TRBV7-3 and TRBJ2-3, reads GAGVSQTPSNKVTEKGKYVELRCDPISGHTALYWYRQSLGQGPEFLIYFQGTGAADDSGLPNDRFFAVRPEGSVSTLKIQRTERGDSAVYLCAGGFSPSPSTDTQYFGPGTRLTVL.

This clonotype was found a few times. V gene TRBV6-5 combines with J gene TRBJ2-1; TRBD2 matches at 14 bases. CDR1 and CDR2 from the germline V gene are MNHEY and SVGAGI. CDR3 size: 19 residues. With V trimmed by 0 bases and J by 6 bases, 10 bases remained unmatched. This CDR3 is CASSYSWGLAGDSPNEQFF. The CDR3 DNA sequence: TGTGCCAGCAGTTACTCTTGGGGACTAGCGGGAGACTCCCCCAATGAGCAGTTCTTC.

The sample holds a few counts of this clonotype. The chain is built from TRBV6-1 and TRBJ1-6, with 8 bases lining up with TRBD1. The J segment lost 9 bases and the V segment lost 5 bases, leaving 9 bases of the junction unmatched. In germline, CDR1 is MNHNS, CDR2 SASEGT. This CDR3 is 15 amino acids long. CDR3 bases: TGTGCCAGCAGTTCTCGGACAGGGAATAGTTCACCCCTCCACTTT. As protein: CASSSRTGNSSPLHF.